This T cell receptor (beta chain) was captured in a study of shared T cell receptors in the human thymus. Measured with immunoSEQ multiplex PCR; TCRdb has only the in-frame clones, and not every one. The sample carries fewer than 700,000 clones, approximately 88% recorded once. This clone has only one observation. The CDR3 runs to 12 residues. In germline, CDR1 is SGHNT, CDR2 YYREEE (reference sequence). Trimming left V 4 bases short and J 8 bases short, with 10 bases between. These data also formed part of another study, on human thymus T cells. That paper notes: Donors were healthy Finnish infants having corrective surgery for congenital heart defects. Corrective cardiac operations yielded the resected thymus tissue. V and J genes seemed to be used with bias in thymic and blood repertoires. As related research reported, thymic repertoires overlapped highly among unrelated individuals.

This sequence joins TRBV5-4 and TRBJ2-1; D unresolved. The receptor was derived from a boy in the first two years of life with a congenital heart defect. The sequenced sample consisted of thymocytes. The CDR3: CASSRPSDEQFF. The CDR3 DNA reads TGTGCCAGCAGCCGTCCAAGCGATGAGCAGTTCTTC.